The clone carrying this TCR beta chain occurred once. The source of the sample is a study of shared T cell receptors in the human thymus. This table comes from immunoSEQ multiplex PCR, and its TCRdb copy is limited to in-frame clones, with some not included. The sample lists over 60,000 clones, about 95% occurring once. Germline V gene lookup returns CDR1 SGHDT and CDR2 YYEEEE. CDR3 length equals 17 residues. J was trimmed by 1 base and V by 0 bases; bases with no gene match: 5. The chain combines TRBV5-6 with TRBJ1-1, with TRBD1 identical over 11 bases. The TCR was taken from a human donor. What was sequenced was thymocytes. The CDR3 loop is CASSLGTGGFTNTEAFF. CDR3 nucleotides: TGTGCCAGCAGCTTGGGGACAGGGGGCTTCACGAACACTGAAGCTTTCTTT. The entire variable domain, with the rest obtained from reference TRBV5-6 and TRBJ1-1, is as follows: DAGVTQSPTHLIKTRGQQVTLRCSPKSGHDTVSWYQQALGQGPQFIFQYYEEEERQRGNFPDRFSGHQFPNYSSELNVNALLLGDSALYLCASSLGTGGFTNTEAFFGQGTRLTVV.